Shown below are 22 T cell receptor beta chains from a single sample sequenced in a study of blood T cell repertoires in COVID-19. Method: immunoSEQ multiplex PCR; TCRdb's copy keeps in-frame clones and lacks some. The table includes about 120,000 clones, roughly four fifths detected once. Sequences were obtained from peripheral blood. These receptors all stem from a human donor in a cohort sampled during active COVID-19.

The chain links TRBV15 to TRBJ2-3, with TRBD2 matching over 13 bases. The CDR3 covers 17 residues. The germline V gene has CDR1 LNHNV and CDR2 YYDKDF (reference sequence). J was trimmed by 2 bases and V by 4 bases; bases with no gene match: 6. Here the CDR3 DNA reads TGTGCCACCAGCAAAGGACTAGCGGGGGACATCACAGATACGCAGTATTTT. This encodes CATSKGLAGDITDTQYF.

As for this clone: Distinct nucleotide sequences in the sample also encode this CDR3. The CDR3 nucleotides read TGTGCCAGCAGTTTTAAGGGGGACACTGAAGCTTTCTTT. Protein sequence: CASSFKGDTEAFF. The chain couples TRBV12-3 or TRBV12-4 to TRBJ1-1; D possibly corresponds to TRBD1 (6 bases). This CDR3 is built from 13 residues. V was cut by 3 bases and J by 3 bases, with 8 bases left in between.

The V gene is TRBV7-9, the J gene TRBJ1-4; 11 nucleotides agree with TRBD1. J gave up 8 bases and V 0 bases, and 2 bases lay outside the gene matches. Germline CDR1 and CDR2: SEHNR and FQNEAQ (reference sequence). The CDR3 consists of 15 residues. CDR3 sequence: CASSLAGQGGEKLFF. The CDR3 bases are TGTGCCAGCAGCTTAGCGGGACAGGGGGGAGAAAAACTGTTTTTT. Together with reference TRBV7-9 and TRBJ1-4, the CDR3 gives the full variable domain: DTGVSQNPRHKITKRGQNVTFRCDPISEHNRLYWYRQTLGQGPEFLTYFQNEAQLEKSRLLSDRFSAERPKGSFSTLEIQRTEQGDSAMYLCASSLAGQGGEKLFFGSGTQLSVL.

This clone appeared a single time. The chain is built from TRBV6-5 and TRBJ2-7; tentatively, D is TRBD1 (5 bases). The germline CDR1 and CDR2 sequences are MNHEY and SVGAGI. CDR3 length: 15 amino acids. Trimming pared 6 bases from V and 0 bases from J, leaving 15 bases between. CDR3 in amino acids: CASSTNPTASYEQYF. CDR3 DNA sequence: TGTGCCAGCAGCACTAATCCGACAGCCTCCTACGAGCAGTACTTC.

This clone was found once. V gene TRBV7-8 combines with J gene TRBJ2-2, with D perhaps matching TRBD2 (7 bases). This CDR3 region has 16 residues. Germline lookup yields CDR1 SGHVS and CDR2 FQNEAQ. Trimming pared 1 base from V and 5 bases from J, leaving 14 bases between. The CDR3 DNA reads TGTGCCAGCAGCTTAGTGAGGGGGGGCGGAACCGGGGAGCTGTTTTTT. It codes for CASSLVRGGGTGELFF. Drawing the rest from reference TRBV7-8 and TRBJ2-2, the complete variable domain is GAGVSQSPRYKVAKRGQDVALRCDPISGHVSLFWYQQALGQGPEFLTYFQNEAQLDKSGLPSDRFFAERPEGSVSTLKIQRTQQEDSAVYLCASSLVRGGGTGELFFGEGSRLTVL.

This sequence joins TRBV7-9 and TRBJ2-5; 7 positions agree with TRBD1. V lost 5 bases to trimming and J lost 5 bases; unmatched junction nucleotides: 8. There are 14 residues in the CDR3. The germline CDR1 and CDR2 sequences are SEHNR and FQNEAQ (reference sequence). The CDR3 is CASSRRTGQETQYF. CDR3 sequence (DNA): TGTGCCAGCAGCCGAAGGACAGGCCAGGAGACCCAGTACTTC.

V is TRBV11-3 and J is TRBJ2-2, with TRBD2 matching over 13 bases. The germline CDR1 and CDR2 sequences are SGHNT and YENEEA. The CDR3 has 17 residues. J was trimmed by 1 base and V by 5 bases; bases with no gene match: 4. CDR3 sequence (DNA): TGTGCCAGCAGCACAACTAGCGGGAGGGGGAACACCGGGGAGCTGTTTTTT. Its translation: CASSTTSGRGNTGELFF.

CDR3 loop: CASSRTGTSNEKLFF. The CDR3 nucleotides are TGTGCCAGCAGTCGAACGGGAACCTCTAATGAAAAACTGTTTTTT. The chain uses TRBV3-1 (or the pseudogene TRBV3-2) and TRBJ1-4; D is unresolved. Germline V gene lookup returns CDR1 LGHDT and CDR2 YNNKEL (reference sequence). The CDR3 runs 15 residues. V was clipped by 6 bases and J by 3 bases, with 14 bases between them.

The genes are TRBV7-2 and TRBJ2-3; TRBD2 matches 11 bases. The germline V gene has CDR1 SGHTA and CDR2 FQGNSA. With V trimmed by 1 base and J by 4 bases, 7 bases remained unmatched. The CDR3 is 17 residues long. CDR3 in amino acids: CASSLVVSGGGSDTQYF. In DNA, the CDR3 is TGTGCCAGCAGCTTAGTGGTTAGCGGGGGGGGATCAGATACGCAGTATTTT.

CDR3 amino acids: CASSLSGVTYNEQFF. CDR3 sequence (DNA): TGTGCCAGCAGCCTAAGCGGGGTGACCTACAATGAGCAGTTCTTC. The chain carries TRBV27 and TRBJ2-1; 7 nucleotides match TRBD2. This CDR3 contains 15 residues. J lost 2 bases, V lost 6 bases, and 7 bases had no gene match. From germline, CDR1 is MNHEY and CDR2 SMNVEV (reference sequence).

The rearrangement links TRBV7-9 to TRBJ2-2; TRBD1 agrees at 9 bases. The CDR3 has 15 residues. Germline V gives CDR1 SEHNR, CDR2 FQNEAQ (reference sequence). V was clipped by 3 bases and J by 8 bases; unmatched bases: 7. The CDR3 DNA reads TGTGCCAGCAGCTTCGGGGGACAGGGAGCTGGGGAGCTGTTTTTT. Residues: CASSFGGQGAGELFF.

This chain joins TRBV2 and TRBJ2-3; 8 bases line up with TRBD1. J lost 8 bases, V lost 5 bases, and 15 bases had no gene match. In germline, CDR1 is SNHLY, CDR2 FYNNEI. CDR3 size: 16 residues. CDR3 protein: CASSLPGTGTQGTQYF. DNA of the CDR3: TGTGCCAGCAGTTTGCCCGGGACAGGTACACAGGGTACGCAGTATTTT.

The rearrangement uses TRBV5-1 and TRBJ2-5, with TRBD2 identical over 11 bases. The CDR3 length is 15 residues. The V gene end was trimmed by 5 bases and the J gene end by 2 bases; junction bases not matched to a gene: 5. Germline V lookup: CDR1 SGHRS, CDR2 YFSETQ. The CDR3 protein is CASRRSGGDQETQYF. The CDR3 bases are TGCGCCAGCAGGCGTAGCGGGGGGGATCAAGAGACCCAGTACTTC.

The chain carries TRBV2 and TRBJ2-3; 7 bases agree with TRBD2. V shed 6 bases, J shed 6 bases, and the junction held 6 bases outside the gene matches. Germline V gives CDR1 SNHLY, CDR2 FYNNEI. This CDR3 has 13 amino acids. This chain's CDR3 is CASRGGWSDTQYF. CDR3 DNA: TGTGCCAGCAGGGGGGGGTGGTCGGATACGCAGTATTTT.

The rearrangement uses TRBV3-1 (or the pseudogene TRBV3-2) and TRBJ1-6; 9 bases are shared with TRBD1. The CDR3 is 14 amino acids. V lost 3 bases to trimming and J lost 10 bases; unmatched junction nucleotides: 4. Germline lookup yields CDR1 LGHDT and CDR2 YNNKEL (reference sequence). CDR3 in DNA: TGTGCCAGCAGCCAGGGAGGGACAGGGTCACCCCTCCACTTT. Residues: CASSQGGTGSPLHF.

The V call is TRBV5-1, the J call TRBJ2-5; 11 nucleotides agree with TRBD2. Germline V gives CDR1 SGHRS, CDR2 YFSETQ. The ends lost 6 bases at V and 5 bases at J; junction bases unmatched: 12. This CDR3 is 16 amino acids long. The CDR3 sequence is CASMLGSGGAEETQYF. CDR3 bases: TGCGCCAGCATGCTTGGTAGCGGGGGGGCTGAGGAGACCCAGTACTTC.

This clone has a single count. The rearrangement uses TRBV5-5 and TRBJ2-1; 8 nucleotides line up with TRBD1. The V gene end was trimmed by 5 bases and the J gene end by 8 bases; junction bases not matched to a gene: 12. Looked up from germline, CDR1 is SGHKS and CDR2 is YYEKEE (reference sequence). This CDR3 spans 15 amino acids. Written as DNA, the CDR3 is TGTGCCAGCAGGCTGAGACAGGGGCCGTCGGATGAGCAGTTCTTC. This gives the protein CASRLRQGPSDEQFF.

The rearrangement uses TRBV11-2 and TRBJ2-1; maybe TRBD2 (6 bases). Deletions cut 5 bases from V and 0 bases from J, with 17 bases between. The CDR3 is made up of 17 amino acids. Germline V gives CDR1 SGHAT, CDR2 FQNNGV. The CDR3 loop is CASSQPNGGASYNEQFF. The CDR3 nucleotides read TGTGCCAGCAGCCAACCGAATGGCGGGGCCTCCTACAATGAGCAGTTCTTC. Combining the CDR3 with reference TRBV11-2 and TRBJ2-1 gives the whole variable domain EAGVAQSPRYKIIEKRQSVAFWCNPISGHATLYWYQQILGQGPKLLIQFQNNGVVDDSQLPKDRFSAERLKGVDSTLKIQPAKLEDSAVYLCASSQPNGGASYNEQFFGPGTRLTVL.

This rearrangement joins TRBV5-1 to TRBJ2-3; TRBD2 might be the D (5 bases). The CDR3 length is 15 residues. Germline assignment: CDR1 SGHRS and CDR2 YFSETQ. V lost 0 bases and J lost 5, with 13 bases in between. The CDR3 region has the DNA TGCGCCAGCAGCTTGGGAATAATGGAGGTAGATACGCAGTATTTT. Translated: CASSLGIMEVDTQYF.

The chain combines TRBV7-9 with TRBJ1-2, with TRBD1 identical over 8 bases. The CDR3 consists of 14 residues. Losses at the gene ends were 0 bases for V and 8 bases for J; bases not matched to a gene: 5. The V gene's germline CDR1 is SEHNR and CDR2 FQNEAQ (reference sequence). CDR3 DNA: TGTGCCAGCAGCTTAGCGGTACAGGGGGAGGGCTACACCTTC. It specifies CASSLAVQGEGYTF.

The genes are TRBV5-1 and TRBJ1-1; 10 bases match TRBD1. V dropped 4 bases and J dropped 2; count of bases not matched to a gene: 5. This CDR3 is 15 amino acids long. Germline V gives CDR1 SGHRS, CDR2 YFSETQ. The CDR3 sequence: CASSLGDRGNTEAFF. CDR3 DNA sequence: TGCGCCAGCAGCCTGGGGGACAGGGGTAACACTGAAGCTTTCTTT. The complete variable domain, with remaining parts taken from reference TRBV5-1 and TRBJ1-1, reads KAGVTQTPRYLIKTRGQQVTLSCSPISGHRSVSWYQQTPGQGLQFLFEYFSETQRNKGNFPGRFSGRQFSNSRSEMNVSTLELGDSALYLCASSLGDRGNTEAFFGQGTRLTVV.

A note on this clone: Other nucleotide sequences from this sample produce the same CDR3. V is TRBV4-1 and J is TRBJ2-7; D remains ambiguous. CDR1 is MGHRA, CDR2 YSYEKL, per germline. Trimming pared 1 base from V and 0 bases from J, leaving 4 bases between. CDR3 length equals 13 residues. CDR3 DNA sequence: TGCGCCAGCAGCCAAGGGAGCTCCTACGAGCAGTACTTC. This gives the protein CASSQGSSYEQYF.